This is a list of T cell receptor beta chains from one sample in a study of blood T cell repertoires in COVID-19. The protocol was immunoSEQ multiplex PCR, while the TCRdb copy is restricted to in-frame clones and leaves out a portion. This table has around 72,000 clones, roughly 80% appearing once. The specimen sequenced was peripheral blood. The receptors shown here come from a woman in her sixties or seventies with acute or convalescent COVID-19. CDR3s include the opening cysteine and the closing phenylalanine or tryptophan.

length,J,V,CDR3
12,TRBJ1-2,TRBV28,CASSYRVGGYTF
14,TRBJ1-1,TRBV6-6,CASRKWDIAWEAFF
15,TRBJ1-3,TRBV5-1,CASSLEDGSGNTIYF
14,TRBJ2-5,TRBV19,CASSSLGSWETQYF
12,TRBJ1-2,TRBV27,CASRGVEFGYTF
14,TRBJ1-2,TRBV5-6,CASSLYLLEGGYTF
14,TRBJ1-4,TRBV5-1,CASSRDRGTEKLFF
15,TRBJ1-1,TRBV28,CASSLLTGGHTEAFF
16,TRBJ2-2,TRBV20-1,CSASKLAGPNTGELFF
13,TRBJ2-1,TRBV13,CASSPGLRDEQFF
13,TRBJ2-7,TRBV28,CASSTGLTYEQYF
15,TRBJ1-4,TRBV5-1,CASSIGQGLSEKLFF
13,TRBJ2-2,TRBV29-1,CSGGQDSAGELFF
16,TRBJ2-2,TRBV7-6,CASSSRLHANTGELFF
15,TRBJ1-2,TRBV5-6,CASSLGVTVNYGYTF
16,TRBJ2-3,TRBV27,CASSLGRAVITDTQYF
14,TRBJ1-3,TRBV2,CASSTGYPGNTIYF
14,TRBJ1-1,TRBV7-6,CASSFREGNTEAFF
15,TRBJ2-7,TRBV18,CASSPSASGHYEQYF
16,TRBJ2-1,TRBV10-1,CASSESPAGRYNEQFF
17,TRBJ1-2,TRBV28,CASSDSKTGQVNYGYTF
16,TRBJ1-5,TRBV5-1,CASSPLAQVRNQPQHF
13,TRBJ2-7,TRBV19,CASSSGRAHEQYF
15,TRBJ2-2,TRBV2,CASSTTGVGTGELFF
14,TRBJ1-2,TRBV7-5,CARSPDRGSLGYTF
14,TRBJ1-1,TRBV2,CASMRAGGDTEAFF
14,TRBJ2-5,TRBV5-1,CASSGGTLVETQYF
16,TRBJ1-5,TRBV19,CASRPTTGGAGQPQHF
17,TRBJ2-2,TRBV28,CASITGGREIVHGELFF
16,TRBJ2-3,TRBV18,CASSPGLAGGKDTQYF
13,TRBJ2-7,TRBV7-8,CASSLQNSYEQYF
13,TRBJ1-5,TRBV18,CASSPRTYQPQHF
15,TRBJ1-1,TRBV3-1/TRBV3-2,CASSPPDRRGTEAFF
13,TRBJ1-5,TRBV2,CASSQGRYQPQHF
15,TRBJ2-3,TRBV5-8,CASSLSPAVVGTQYF
15,TRBJ2-7,TRBV27,CASSLSWTSGNEQYF
15,TRBJ1-5,TRBV6-2/TRBV6-3,CASSYSSYSNQPQHF
14,TRBJ2-7,TRBV6-1,CASSYLIQFYEQYF
16,TRBJ1-2,TRBV11-2,CASSKYNRIQGGGYTF
15,TRBJ2-1,TRBV10-3,CAIKGTGVSYNEQFF
15,TRBJ2-7,TRBV28,CASSETLAGVDEQYF
16,TRBJ2-1,TRBV11-3,CASSLGRLAGGNEQFF
15,TRBJ1-1,TRBV28,CASSSPGGAHTEAFF
13,TRBJ1-2,TRBV24-1,CATSAGPPGGYTF
13,TRBJ2-5,TRBV12-3/TRBV12-4,CASSSRGKETQYF
18,TRBJ2-1,TRBV4-1,CASSQDWLAGQASNEQFF
16,TRBJ2-1,TRBV6-5,CASSYTGTGGHNEQFF
14,TRBJ2-1,TRBV28,CASSSLGGDNEQFF
16,TRBJ1-5,TRBV5-1,CASSLVGQGKFQPQHF
14,TRBJ1-6,TRBV30,CAWSLPQGNSPLHF
16,TRBJ1-1,TRBV5-1,CASSGPGVRMNTEAFF
12,TRBJ1-5,TRBV6-1,CASSSRDQPQHF
17,TRBJ1-3,TRBV28,CASSFAGFHLRGNTIYF
15,TRBJ1-1,TRBV29-1,CSVARQGARNTEAFF
14,TRBJ1-6,TRBV7-8,CASSPRAGNSPLHF